The 27 T cell receptor beta chains reported below all come from one sample, sequenced in a study of long-term antiretroviral therapy in people with HIV. The immunoSEQ assay was v3.0, run at survey level. Using immunoSEQ multiplex PCR, the repertoire was profiled, and TCRdb retains in-frame clones only, with some absent. The table includes 7,500 to 10,000 clones, less than 90% detected once. The specimen was unsorted PBMCs, collected 0.3 years before starting antiretroviral therapy. The receptors were sampled from a young man with HIV.

The chain carries TRBV27 and TRBJ1-6, with D hard to call. Germline V gene lookup returns CDR1 MNHEY and CDR2 SMNVEV (reference sequence). This CDR3 is built from 14 residues. V was clipped by 5 bases and J by 3 bases, with 8 bases between them. CDR3 in DNA: TGTGCCAGCAGTCCTGGTTTCTATAATTCACCCCTCCACTTT. It yields the protein CASSPGFYNSPLHF.

The J gene is TRBJ1-1, the V gene TRBV5-1; D remains unclear. This CDR3 spans 12 amino acids. The V gene lost 3 bases and the J gene lost 4 bases, with 7 bases spanning the gap. Germline V gene data show CDR1 as SGHRS and CDR2 as YFSETQ. The CDR3 is CASSSSRTEAFF. CDR3 DNA sequence: TGCGCCAGCAGCTCATCCCGCACTGAAGCTTTCTTT.

Notes on this clone: The same CDR3 also results from other DNA sequences found in this sample. The CDR3 sequence is CASSFSGGVDEQFF. CDR3 nucleotides: TGTGCCAGCAGCTTTAGCGGGGGGGTTGATGAGCAGTTCTTC. This chain uses TRBV9 with TRBJ2-1, with 11 nucleotides matching TRBD2. Trimming cost V 4 bases and J 8 bases; bases outside gene matches: 5. Looked up from germline, CDR1 is SGDLS and CDR2 is YYNGEE. This CDR3 has 14 residues.

The chain couples TRBV28 to TRBJ2-7, with TRBD2 matching 8 bases. The length of the CDR3 is 13 residues. V was clipped by 8 bases and J by 3 bases; unmatched bases: 6. Germline V lookup: CDR1 MDHEN, CDR2 SYDVKM. This CDR3 reads CASDTSGLYEQYF. The CDR3, as DNA: TGTGCCAGCGATACTAGCGGCCTCTACGAGCAGTACTTC.

This sequence joins TRBV12-5 and TRBJ2-7, with 8 bases aligning to TRBD1. With V trimmed by 1 base and J by 2 bases, 4 bases remained unmatched. The CDR3 is 15 residues long. Germline V gene lookup returns CDR1 LGHNT and CDR2 FRNRAP. The CDR3 sequence: CASGLGLGQAYEQYF. The DNA for the CDR3 is TGTGCTAGTGGTTTGGGTTTGGGACAGGCCTACGAGCAGTACTTC.

The count of this clone is one. This sequence joins TRBV11-2 and TRBJ2-7, with TRBD1 as a possible D gene (5 bases). CDR3 length equals 16 residues. V lost 4 bases and J lost 7, with 23 bases in between. Germline CDR1 and CDR2: SGHAT and FQNNGV. Here the CDR3 DNA reads TGTGCCAGCAGCTACCCTCCCCTACAGGATCCCAAAGAGCAGTACTTC. The encoded protein is CASSYPPLQDPKEQYF.

This chain links TRBV2 with TRBJ1-5; 10 bases are shared with TRBD1. J was trimmed by 8 bases and V by 6 bases; bases with no gene match: 16. Germline CDR1 and CDR2: SNHLY and FYNNEI. The CDR3 spans 17 residues. CDR3 nucleotide sequence: TGTGCCAGCAGACCGGGACAGGGGAAGATCCTCGAAGAGCCCCAGCATTTT. Encoded protein: CASRPGQGKILEEPQHF.

The V gene is TRBV7-9, the J gene TRBJ1-1; possibly TRBD1 for D (6 bases). The CDR3 length is 13 residues. Per germline, CDR1 SEHNR and CDR2 FQNEAQ (reference sequence). Trimming left V 4 bases short and J 8 bases short, with 14 bases between. As DNA, the CDR3 is TGTGCCAGCAGCTCTCGACAGGAGTTCGAAGCTTTCTTT. Protein product: CASSSRQEFEAFF. The complete variable domain, with remaining parts taken from reference TRBV7-9 and TRBJ1-1, reads DTGVSQNPRHKITKRGQNVTFRCDPISEHNRLYWYRQTLGQGPEFLTYFQNEAQLEKSRLLSDRFSAERPKGSFSTLEIQRTEQGDSAMYLCASSSRQEFEAFFGQGTRLTVV.

V usage is TRBV9 and J usage is TRBJ2-7, with TRBD2 matching over 7 bases. This CDR3 has 14 amino acids. V gave up 0 bases and J gave up 3 bases; unmatched junction bases: 3. Germline V gene sequence: CDR1 SGDLS, CDR2 YYNGEE. CDR3 in amino acids: CASSVGGGVYEQYF. The CDR3 DNA reads as TGTGCCAGCAGCGTAGGGGGGGGTGTCTACGAGCAGTACTTC.

V and J are TRBV28 and TRBJ1-2; 8 bases match TRBD1. V lost 3 bases, J lost 6 bases, and 6 bases stayed unmatched. CDR1 is MDHEN, CDR2 SYDVKM, per germline. CDR3 size: 14 residues. CDR3 protein: CASSFQDRVDGYTF. CDR3 DNA sequence: TGTGCCAGCAGTTTTCAGGACAGGGTTGATGGCTACACCTTC.

The chain uses TRBV10-3 and TRBJ2-7; possibly TRBD2 for D (6 bases). Germline-derived CDR1 and CDR2 are ENHRY and SYGVKD. Trimming took 3 bases from V and 3 from J, leaving 12 bases between them. The CDR3 is made up of 14 amino acids. The CDR3 sequence is CAISEGGAYYEQYF. The CDR3 region has the DNA TGTGCCATCAGTGAAGGCGGGGCCTACTACGAGCAGTACTTC.

The chain combines TRBV7-9 with TRBJ2-1; 7 bases fit TRBD1. The CDR3 has 18 amino acids. Germline V gives CDR1 SEHNR, CDR2 FQNEAQ (reference sequence). Losses at the gene ends were 3 bases for V and 8 bases for J; bases not matched to a gene: 19. CDR3 coding DNA: TGTGCCAGCAGCTTTCCGGTGGAGACAGGGCGAGATGTCCATGAGCAGTTCTTC. Translating it yields CASSFPVETGRDVHEQFF.

This chain uses TRBV27 with TRBJ1-1, with D maybe TRBD1 (5 bases). The V and J ends lost 6 bases and 1 base respectively, with 12 bases between them. Per germline, CDR1 MNHEY and CDR2 SMNVEV (reference sequence). The CDR3 extends over 14 amino acids. The CDR3 coding sequence is TGTGCCAGCAGCCGGGACCGAACGAACACTGAAGCTTTCTTT. This encodes CASSRDRTNTEAFF.

A single count supports this clone. The chain combines TRBV12-5 with TRBJ2-1; D gene uncertain. V was pared by 0 bases and J by 9 bases, with 6 bases between. Germline V gives CDR1 LGHNT, CDR2 FRNRAP. This CDR3 contains 12 residues. CDR3 loop: CASGLVTSEQFF. The DNA of the CDR3 is TGTGCTAGTGGTTTGGTAACGAGTGAGCAGTTCTTC.

This clone has just one count. V gene TRBV9 combines with J gene TRBJ1-2, with D hard to call. Trimming left V 3 bases short and J 4 bases short, with 7 bases between. The CDR3 consists of 12 residues. Germline V gene sequence: CDR1 SGDLS, CDR2 YYNGEE. CDR3 sequence: CASSAPSYGYTF. The CDR3 bases are TGTGCCAGCAGCGCCCCATCCTATGGCTACACCTTC.

The chain is built from TRBV6-5 and TRBJ2-3; D might be TRBD1 (6 bases). The CDR3 covers 15 residues. V lost 5 bases to trimming and J lost 0 bases, with 12 bases between them. CDR1 is MNHEY and CDR2 is SVGAGI in the germline V gene. The CDR3 bases are TGTGCCAGCAGTATGGACAGCCAGAGCACAGATACGCAGTATTTT. Its protein product is CASSMDSQSTDTQYF.

The rearrangement joins TRBV4-3 to TRBJ1-3; no reliable D call. The germline V gene encodes CDR1 LGHNA and CDR2 YSLEER. The CDR3 covers 15 residues. Trimming took 8 bases from V and 3 from J, leaving 17 bases between them. This chain's CDR3 is CASFPDTGIGNTIYF. Here the CDR3 DNA reads TGCGCCAGCTTTCCTGATACGGGTATTGGAAACACCATATATTTT.

This clone was seen once. The chain employs TRBV4-3 and TRBJ2-3, with D perhaps matching TRBD1 (6 bases). V gave up 1 base and J gave up 5 bases, with 13 bases separating them. CDR1 LGHNA and CDR2 YSLEER come from the germline V gene. CDR3 size: 15 residues. CDR3 DNA sequence: TGCGCCAGCAGCCAAGGGGGGCAGGCCCAAGATACGCAGTATTTT. Translated: CASSQGGQAQDTQYF.

The rearrangement uses TRBV29-1 and TRBJ2-1; 9 nucleotides agree with TRBD1. Germline lookup yields CDR1 SQVTM and CDR2 ANQGSEA. The trim removed 7 bases at V and 7 bases at J, leaving 11 bases unmatched. This CDR3 is 14 amino acids long. The CDR3 region has the DNA TGCAGCGGGGCGTGGACAGGGGAAACTAATGAGCAGTTCTTC. Encoded protein: CSGAWTGETNEQFF.

The chain uses TRBV11-2 and TRBJ1-2, with D perhaps matching TRBD1 (6 bases). The CDR3 is 14 amino acids. V was clipped by 4 bases and J by 4 bases, with 13 bases between them. Germline V gene sequence: CDR1 SGHAT, CDR2 FQNNGV. The CDR3 DNA reads as TGTGCCAGCAGCTACCTAAGGGGGGCCTATGGCTACACCTTC. Amino acids: CASSYLRGAYGYTF.

The V call is TRBV5-6, the J call TRBJ2-2; 7 bases agree with TRBD1. The CDR3 consists of 13 residues. Germline values: CDR1 SGHDT, CDR2 YYEEEE. The trim removed 7 bases at V and 4 bases at J, leaving 4 bases unmatched. The CDR3, as DNA: TGTGCCAGCGGGACAGCTTTCACCGGGGAGCTGTTTTTT. Its protein product is CASGTAFTGELFF.

The chain has TRBV18 and TRBJ1-1; 7 bases are shared with TRBD1. The CDR3 runs 13 residues. V trimming: 4 bases; J trimming: 2 bases; junction bases outside the gene matches: 1. Germline CDR1 reads KGHSH; CDR2 reads LQKENI. DNA of the CDR3: TGTGCCAGCTCACGGGACAGAAACACTGAAGCTTTCTTT. Its translation is CASSRDRNTEAFF.

This chain uses TRBV5-1 with TRBJ1-2; unclear D gene. Trimming pared 0 bases from V and 0 bases from J, leaving 9 bases between. The germline V gene encodes CDR1 SGHRS and CDR2 YFSETQ. There are 15 residues in the CDR3. This chain's CDR3 is CASSLEDGANYGYTF. Written as DNA, the CDR3 is TGCGCCAGCAGCTTGGAAGACGGCGCTAACTATGGCTACACCTTC.

The CDR3 region has the DNA TGTGCCTGGAGTGTAGCAGGGACAGGGTTCTATGGCTACACCTTC. It translates to CAWSVAGTGFYGYTF. The rearrangement joins TRBV30 to TRBJ1-2; TRBD1 aligns across 9 bases. Germline V gene sequence: CDR1 GTSNPN, CDR2 SVGIG (reference sequence). There are 15 residues in the CDR3. V dropped 0 bases and J dropped 4; count of bases not matched to a gene: 6.

This clone was counted a single time. The chain carries TRBV30 and TRBJ1-1; D remains unclear. This CDR3 comprises 11 residues. V was trimmed by 0 bases and J by 4 bases, leaving 3 bases between them. CDR1 is GTSNPN and CDR2 is SVGIG in the germline V gene (reference sequence). This chain's CDR3 is CAWSVSTEAFF. As DNA, the CDR3 is TGTGCCTGGAGTGTAAGCACTGAAGCTTTCTTT. Supplemented by reference TRBV30 and TRBJ1-1, the full variable domain reads SQTIHQWPATLVQPVGSPLSLECTVEGTSNPNLYWYRQAAGRGLQLLFYSVGIGQISSEVPQNLSASRPQDRQFILSSKKLLLSDSGFYLCAWSVSTEAFFGQGTRLTVV.

The V call is TRBV4-1, the J call TRBJ2-1, with D hard to call. This CDR3 is built from 15 residues. Germline CDR1 MGHRA, CDR2 YSYEKL. V gave up 3 bases and J gave up 0 bases, with 9 bases separating them. The CDR3 DNA follows: TGCGCCAGCAGCCACGACCCTAGCTCCTACAATGAGCAGTTCTTC. This encodes CASSHDPSSYNEQFF.

This clone was recorded once. This rearrangement joins TRBV6-4 to TRBJ1-1, with 9 bases lining up with TRBD1. Per the germline V gene, CDR1 is MRHNA and CDR2 is SNTAGT. The J segment lost 1 base and the V segment lost 9 bases, leaving 15 bases of the junction unmatched. This CDR3 has 17 amino acids. The CDR3 here is CASPTWTGVIRNTEAFF. The CDR3 DNA sequence: TGTGCCAGTCCAACCTGGACAGGGGTGATTAGGAACACTGAAGCTTTCTTT.